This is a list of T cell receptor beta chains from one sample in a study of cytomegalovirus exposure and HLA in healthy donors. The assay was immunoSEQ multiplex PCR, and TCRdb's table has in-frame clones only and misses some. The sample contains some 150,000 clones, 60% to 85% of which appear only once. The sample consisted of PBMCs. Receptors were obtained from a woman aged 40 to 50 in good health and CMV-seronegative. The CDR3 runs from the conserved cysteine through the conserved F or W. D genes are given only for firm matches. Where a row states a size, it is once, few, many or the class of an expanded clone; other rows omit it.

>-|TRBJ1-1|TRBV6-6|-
CASSYGGEMNTEAFF
TGTGCCAGCAGTTATGGGGGGGAGATGAACACTGAAGCTTTCTTT
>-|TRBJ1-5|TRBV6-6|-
CASTYEQPSNQPQHF
TGTGCCAGCACCTATGAACAGCCCAGTAATCAGCCCCAGCATTTT
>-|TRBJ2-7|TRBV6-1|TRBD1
CASSARDRDYEQYF
TGTGCCAGCAGTGCCCGGGACAGGGACTACGAGCAGTACTTC
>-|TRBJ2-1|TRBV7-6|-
CASRLGASALYNEQFF
TGTGCCAGCAGGTTGGGGGCAAGCGCCCTTTACAATGAGCAGTTCTTC
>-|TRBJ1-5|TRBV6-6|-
CASVPTLARPSGAQHF
TGTGCCAGCGTACCCACCTTGGCCAGGCCATCGGGGGCCCAGCATTTT
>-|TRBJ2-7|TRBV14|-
CASSQVGGTHKSEQYF
TGTGCCAGCAGCCAAGTTGGGGGGACCCACAAAAGCGAGCAGTACTTC
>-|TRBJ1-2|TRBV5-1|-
CASSLGGDRGYTF
TGCGCCAGCAGCTTGGGGGGAGATAGAGGCTACACCTTC
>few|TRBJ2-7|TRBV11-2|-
CASSTSPSSYEQYF
TGTGCCAGCAGCACTAGCCCCAGTTCCTACGAGCAGTACTTC
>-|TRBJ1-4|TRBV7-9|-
CASRRGQGWYEKLFF
TGTGCCAGCAGGAGAGGGCAGGGGTGGTATGAAAAACTGTTTTTT
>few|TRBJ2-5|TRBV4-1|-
CASSQDESGWETQYF
TGCGCCAGCAGCCAAGATGAATCGGGTTGGGAGACCCAGTACTTC
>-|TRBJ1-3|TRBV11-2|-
CASSLQERSGNTIYF
TGTGCCAGCAGCTTACAGGAACGCTCTGGAAACACCATATATTTT
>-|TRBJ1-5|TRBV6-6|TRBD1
CASSYEGASQPQHF
TGTGCCAGCAGTTACGAGGGGGCGAGCCAGCCCCAGCATTTT
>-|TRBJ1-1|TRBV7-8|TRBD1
CASSTGQGRFRYEAFF
TGTGCCAGCAGTACCGGACAGGGGAGATTTAGGTACGAAGCTTTCTTT
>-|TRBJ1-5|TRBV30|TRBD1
CAWRRGPYSNQPQHF
TGTGCCTGGAGAAGGGGGCCGTATAGCAATCAGCCCCAGCATTTT
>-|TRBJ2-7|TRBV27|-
CASRGGNYEQYF
TGTGCCAGCAGAGGAGGGAATTACGAGCAGTACTTC
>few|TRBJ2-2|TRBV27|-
CASSLAGTGELFF
TGTGCCAGCAGTTTAGCGGGCACCGGGGAGCTGTTTTTT
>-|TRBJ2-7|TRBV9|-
CASGSSYEQYF
TGTGCGTCGGGGAGCTCCTACGAGCAGTACTTC
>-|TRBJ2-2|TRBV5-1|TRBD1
CASSLVGRGRTGELFF
TGCGCCAGCAGCTTGGTTGGCAGGGGGCGAACCGGGGAGCTGTTTTTT
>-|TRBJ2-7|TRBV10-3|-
CAISESGAYEQYF
TGTGCCATCAGTGAGTCGGGAGCCTACGAGCAGTACTTC
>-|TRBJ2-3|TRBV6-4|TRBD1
CASSDVSSRDRDTQYF
TGTGCCAGCAGTGACGTGAGCTCTCGGGACAGGGATACGCAGTATTTT
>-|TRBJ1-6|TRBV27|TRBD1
CASSSWDRYNSPLHF
TGTGCCAGCAGTTCCTGGGACAGATATAATTCACCCCTCCACTTT
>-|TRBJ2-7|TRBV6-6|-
CASSTRQVVSHEQYF
TGTGCCAGCAGTACGCGACAGGTTGTAAGCCACGAGCAGTACTTC
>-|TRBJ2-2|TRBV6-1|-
CASSGLKPGALGTGELFF
TGTGCCAGCAGTGGACTAAAACCAGGGGCCTTAGGCACCGGGGAGCTGTTTTTT
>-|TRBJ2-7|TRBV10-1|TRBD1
CASSSGQGDEQYF
TGCGCCAGCAGTTCGGGACAGGGGGACGAGCAGTACTTC
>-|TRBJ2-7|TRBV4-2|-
CASSQDRGAFYEQYF
TGTGCCAGCAGCCAAGATCGGGGGGCCTTCTACGAGCAGTACTTC
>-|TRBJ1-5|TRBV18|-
CASSAEANQPQHF
TGTGCCAGCTCTGCAGAGGCTAATCAGCCCCAGCATTTT
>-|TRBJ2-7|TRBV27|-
CASSSRIITYEQYF
TGTGCCAGCAGTTCCAGGATAATTACTTACGAGCAGTACTTC
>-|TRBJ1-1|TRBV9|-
CASSSLGGLNTEAFF
TGTGCCAGCAGCAGCTTGGGGGGACTGAACACTGAAGCTTTCTTT
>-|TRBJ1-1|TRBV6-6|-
CASSPGHSNQAFF
TGTGCCAGCAGTCCGGGACATTCAAATCAAGCTTTCTTT
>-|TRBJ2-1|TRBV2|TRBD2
CASTTTGLAHEQFF
TGTGCCAGCACTACAACGGGACTAGCGCACGAGCAGTTCTTC
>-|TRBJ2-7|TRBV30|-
CAWSVLPREQYF
TGTGCCTGGAGTGTCCTACCTAGGGAGCAGTACTTC
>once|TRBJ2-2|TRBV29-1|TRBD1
CSVGRFRGRTGELFF
TGCAGCGTTGGGCGTTTTAGGGGGCGGACCGGGGAGCTGTTTTTT
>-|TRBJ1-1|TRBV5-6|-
CASSLIPASRVNTEAFF
TGTGCCAGCAGCTTGATTCCCGCCTCCAGGGTAAACACTGAAGCTTTCTTT
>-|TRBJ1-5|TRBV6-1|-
CASSEALDGSNQPQHF
TGTGCCAGCAGTGAAGCGCTAGACGGTAGCAATCAGCCCCAGCATTTT
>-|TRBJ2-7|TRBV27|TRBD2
CASRIRTAGGPPTKSYEQYF
TGTGCCAGCAGAATAAGGACGGCGGGAGGGCCCCCCACTAAGTCCTACGAGCAGTACTTC
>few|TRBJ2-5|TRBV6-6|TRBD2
CASSYSASGSRETQYF
TGTGCCAGCAGTTACTCGGCTAGCGGGAGTCGGGAGACCCAGTACTTC
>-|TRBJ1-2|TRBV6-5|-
CASSYSLRGAHRGYTF
TGTGCCAGCAGTTACTCCCTTCGGGGGGCGCATCGTGGCTACACCTTC
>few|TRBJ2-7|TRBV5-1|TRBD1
CASRSGTGFTTGSYEQYF
TGCGCCAGCCGCTCCGGGACAGGGTTTACGACGGGCTCCTACGAGCAGTACTTC